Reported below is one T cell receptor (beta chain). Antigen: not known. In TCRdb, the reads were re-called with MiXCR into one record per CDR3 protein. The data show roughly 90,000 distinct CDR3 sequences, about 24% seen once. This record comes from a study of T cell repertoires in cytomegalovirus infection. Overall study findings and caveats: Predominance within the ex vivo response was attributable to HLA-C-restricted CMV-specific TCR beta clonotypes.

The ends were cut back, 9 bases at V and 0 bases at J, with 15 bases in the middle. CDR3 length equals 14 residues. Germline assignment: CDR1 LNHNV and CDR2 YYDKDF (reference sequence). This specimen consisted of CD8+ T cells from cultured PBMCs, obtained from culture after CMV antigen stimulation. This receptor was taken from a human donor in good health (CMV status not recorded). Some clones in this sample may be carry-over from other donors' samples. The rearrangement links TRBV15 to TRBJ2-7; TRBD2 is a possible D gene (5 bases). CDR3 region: CATRGSTDSYEQYF. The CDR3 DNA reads TGTGCCACGCGAGGGTCGACCGACTCCTACGAGCAGTACTTC.